What follows are 7 T cell receptor beta chains derived from one specimen sequenced in a study of blood T cell repertoires in COVID-19. Sequenced by immunoSEQ multiplex PCR; TCRdb stores in-frame clones only, minus some. Found here are some 100,000 clones, 85% of them singletons; the top ten hold around 2%. The source material was peripheral blood. These receptors originate from a woman in her 70s with active or convalescent COVID-19.

The chain uses TRBV5-8 and TRBJ1-5; possibly TRBD1 for D (5 bases). CDR3 size: 14 residues. Germline CDR1 SGHTS, CDR2 YDEGEE. Trimming left V 2 bases short and J 0 bases short, with 6 bases between. CDR3 coding DNA: TGTGCCAGCAGCTTCAGGGCTAGCAATCAGCCCCAGCATTTT. It yields the protein CASSFRASNQPQHF.

CDR3 nucleotide sequence: TGTGCCAGCAGCACCCGGGACACCTTTTCCGAGCAGTACTTC. This codes for CASSTRDTFSEQYF. V and J are TRBV5-6 and TRBJ2-7; D may be TRBD1 (6 bases). This CDR3 spans 14 amino acids. The V and J ends lost 4 bases and 6 bases respectively, with 17 bases between them. The V gene's germline CDR1 is SGHDT and CDR2 YYEEEE.

V and J are TRBV7-9 and TRBJ1-3, with TRBD1 matching over 9 bases. From germline, CDR1 is SEHNR and CDR2 FQNEAQ (reference sequence). The J segment lost 1 base and the V segment lost 5 bases, leaving 12 bases of the junction unmatched. The CDR3 contains 18 residues. CDR3 loop: CASSRSSGTGRSGNTIYF. The CDR3 DNA reads as TGTGCCAGCAGCCGTTCCTCCGGGACAGGGCGTTCTGGAAACACCATATATTTT.

The rearrangement links TRBV7-2 to TRBJ2-7; the match to TRBD2 covers 11 bases. Germline V gene sequence: CDR1 SGHTA, CDR2 FQGNSA. V was pared by 6 bases and J by 0 bases, with 1 base of the junction left unmatched. The CDR3 consists of 14 residues. DNA of the CDR3: TGTGCCAGCAGACTAGCGGGGGCCTCCTACGAGCAGTACTTC. It codes for CASRLAGASYEQYF.

The rearrangement links TRBV7-9 to TRBJ1-3; D possibly corresponds to TRBD1 (5 bases). V dropped 5 bases and J dropped 0 bases, with 14 bases sitting between them. CDR1 SEHNR and CDR2 FQNEAQ come from the germline V gene (reference sequence). This CDR3 spans 16 amino acids. The CDR3 here is CASSEQELISGNTIYF. The CDR3 DNA reads TGTGCCAGCAGCGAACAGGAGTTGATCTCTGGAAACACCATATATTTT. Variable domain in full (rest from reference TRBV7-9 and TRBJ1-3): DTGVSQNPRHKITKRGQNVTFRCDPISEHNRLYWYRQTLGQGPEFLTYFQNEAQLEKSRLLSDRFSAERPKGSFSTLEIQRTEQGDSAMYLCASSEQELISGNTIYFGEGSWLTVV.

V usage is TRBV9 and J usage is TRBJ2-3; D remains unclear. The CDR3 runs 12 residues. Germline V CDR1 and CDR2: SGDLS, YYNGEE. The V end lost 0 bases, the J end lost 7 bases, and 6 bases lay between the germline ends. Here the CDR3 DNA reads TGTGCCAGCAGCGTAGTTGAGAATACGCAGTATTTT. This gives the protein CASSVVENTQYF. Full variable domain (remainder filled in from reference TRBV9 and TRBJ2-3): DSGVTQTPKHLITATGQRVTLRCSPRSGDLSVYWYQQSLDQGLQFLIQYYNGEERAKGNILERFSAQQFPDLHSELNLSSLELGDSALYFCASSVVENTQYFGPGTRLTVL.

This clone appeared a few times. The V call is TRBV6-2 or TRBV6-3, the J call TRBJ2-7; D is undetermined. The germline V and J ends were trimmed by 4 bases and 3 bases, with 16 bases remaining between them. The CDR3 extends over 15 amino acids. Germline V gene data show CDR1 as MNHEY and CDR2 as SVGEGT. CDR3 in DNA: TGTGCCAGCAGTTTTCAGGAACAGCCTTTCTACGAGCAGTACTTC. Translation gives CASSFQEQPFYEQYF.